This is a list of T cell receptor beta chains from one sample in a study of beta chain features in type 1 diabetes. Some clones are missing from TCRdb's copy, which holds only in-frame ones; the method was immunoSEQ multiplex PCR. The profile shows about 260,000 clones, around 20% of them singletons. The sample taken for sequencing was naive CD4+ T cells from blood. The receptors originated from a woman between 35 and 50 years old with type 1 diabetes. The CDR3 runs from the conserved cysteine through the conserved F or W. Fields, in order: V gene, D gene, clone size, J gene, CDR3 protein, CDR3 DNA. D genes are given only for firm matches. Rows may omit the clone size; those that give it use once, few, many or a size class.

TRBV29-1	NA	few	TRBJ1-4	CSGRSFGTNEKLFF	TGCAGCGGGAGAAGCTTTGGGACTAATGAAAAACTGTTTTTT
TRBV4-2	TRBD1	few	TRBJ1-1	CASSQQRQGDTEAFF	TGTGCCAGCAGCCAACAAAGACAGGGTGACACTGAAGCTTTCTTT
TRBV15	NA	NA	TRBJ2-7	CATSKPRGATYEQYF	TGTGCCACCAGCAAGCCGAGAGGAGCCACCTACGAGCAGTACTTC
TRBV28	NA	NA	TRBJ1-5	CASRHRGRAGQPQHF	TGTGCCAGCAGGCATAGGGGCAGGGCCGGCCAGCCCCAGCATTTT
TRBV7-9	NA	few	TRBJ2-2	CASSLITGNTGELFF	TGTGCCAGCAGCCTCATAACAGGGAACACCGGGGAGCTGTTTTTT
TRBV29-1	TRBD1	NA	TRBJ2-5	CSVEGQGANEQYF	TGCAGCGTTGAGGGACAGGGGGCAAATGAGCAGTACTTC
TRBV29-1	TRBD2	NA	TRBJ2-1	CSVALGGNEQFF	TGCAGCGTTGCTCTGGGAGGGAATGAGCAGTTCTTC
TRBV28	TRBD1	NA	TRBJ1-2	CANKGAGTGDYGYTF	TGTGCCAACAAAGGGGCCGGGACAGGAGACTATGGCTACACCTTC
TRBV19	NA	few	TRBJ2-7	CASSIVQDSYEQYF	TGTGCCAGTAGTATCGTACAGGATAGCTACGAGCAGTACTTC
TRBV29-1	NA	few	TRBJ1-2	CSVLEGYTF	TGCAGCGTTTTGGAGGGCTACACCTTC
TRBV30	TRBD1	NA	TRBJ1-2	CAWSARDRRNYGYTF	TGTGCCTGGAGTGCCCGGGACAGACGTAACTATGGCTACACCTTC
TRBV10-3	TRBD1	NA	TRBJ2-2	CAISRTGDNTGELFF	TGTGCCATCAGTCGGACAGGGGATAACACCGGGGAGCTGTTTTTT
TRBV20-1	NA	few	TRBJ2-7	CSAQAAAEQYF	TGCAGTGCCCAGGCCGCCGCCGAGCAGTACTTC
TRBV18	NA	NA	TRBJ2-5	CASSYGGQETQYF	TGTGCCAGCTCCTACGGCGGCCAAGAGACCCAGTACTTC
TRBV7-2	NA	few	TRBJ1-1	CASRPTGENTEAFF	TGTGCCAGCCGGCCGACAGGTGAGAACACTGAAGCTTTCTTT
TRBV7-9	TRBD1	few	TRBJ2-1	CASSKTGYEQFF	TGTGCCAGCAGCAAGACAGGGTATGAGCAGTTCTTC
TRBV18	TRBD1	few	TRBJ2-2	CASSPLGQSHVGELFF	TGTGCCAGCTCACCGTTGGGACAGTCGCACGTCGGGGAGCTGTTTTTT
TRBV2	NA	NA	TRBJ2-7	CASRDNSYEQYF	TGTGCCAGCCGGGACAACTCCTACGAGCAGTACTTC
TRBV30	TRBD2	NA	TRBJ2-1	CAWATSADSYNEQFF	TGTGCCTGGGCAACTAGCGCCGACTCCTACAATGAGCAGTTCTTC
TRBV2	NA	NA	TRBJ2-7	CASSDGRNSYEQYF	TGTGCCAGCAGTGATGGCCGAAACTCCTACGAGCAGTACTTC
TRBV18	NA	NA	TRBJ2-5	CASSPGLETQYF	TGTGCCAGCTCACCGGGGCTAGAGACCCAGTACTTC
TRBV7-9	NA	NA	TRBJ1-4	CASSLADSEELFF	TGTGCCAGCAGCTTAGCCGACTCAGAAGAACTGTTTTTT
TRBV18	NA	NA	TRBJ1-1	CASEVGSTEAFF	TGTGCCAGTGAGGTGGGTAGCACTGAAGCTTTCTTT
TRBV4-2	NA	NA	TRBJ1-1	CASSQDYLDDTEAFF	TGTGCCAGCAGCCAAGACTACCTCGATGACACTGAAGCTTTCTTT
TRBV5-1	TRBD2	few	TRBJ2-7	CASSTQTSGGTYEQYF	TGCGCCAGCAGCACCCAGACTAGCGGGGGCACCTACGAGCAGTACTTC
TRBV9	TRBD1	NA	TRBJ2-7	CASSVGPGGQGLYEQYF	TGTGCCAGCAGCGTAGGTCCCGGTGGACAGGGGCTATACGAGCAGTACTTC
TRBV18	NA	NA	TRBJ2-7	CASSPPFVGSHYEQYF	TGTGCCAGCTCACCACCGTTTGTAGGGAGCCACTACGAGCAGTACTTC